The present entry profiles one T cell receptor (beta chain) with its context. The data were obtained in a study of tumor-infiltrating lymphocytes in primary liver carcinoma. Study overall: Sample yields, roughly 3.5 to 7.5 million productive TCRbeta reads, were similar across the tissue types.

A primer in the constant region served to generate TCR beta cDNA from roughly 520 ng of total RNA. Libraries covering TCR beta were generated through three nested multiplex PCR rounds (using a slightly modified ARM-PCR). Rounds one and two of PCR, each of roughly 10 cycles, were primed with TRBV1-TRBV30 forward primers and a C-beta reverse primer. MiXCR, applied by TCRdb to the multiplex PCR reads, yields one record per CDR3 protein. The sample yields 330,000 or so distinct CDR3 sequences, almost 65% seen once. With 2 bases removed from V and 7 bases from J, the gap between germline ends came to 9 bases. CDR3 size: 14 residues. Germline V gene sequence: CDR1 SEHNR, CDR2 FQNEAQ (reference sequence). Unsorted whole blood supplied the blood RNA, and germline DNA was isolated too.

The chain has TRBV7-9 and TRBJ1-6; the D is unclear. The sequencing input was peripheral blood. The receptor's source is a man between 35 and 55 years old with primary liver carcinoma and hepatitis B virus infection. The CDR3 sequence is CASSLPIVNSPLHF. DNA of the CDR3: TGTGCCAGCAGCTTACCCATCGTAAATTCACCCCTCCACTTT.